This T cell receptor (gamma chain) is from a study of gamma-delta chains in newborns, infants, children. The overall study: Microbial exposure reportedly drives polyclonal innate γδ T cell expansion after birth.

Details on this clone: One junction end does not reproduce the germline sequence, and a read error may be involved.

The CDR3 totals 15 residues. Germline CDR1 and CDR2: GITISATS and ISYDGTV (reference sequence). With CATT, TCRdb re-called clones from the reads. Of hundreds of gamma-chain clones in the sample, approximately 49% were seen once. The receptor comes from a child who was a newborn, infant or young child, either healthy, febrile or measles-vaccinated (not recorded which). This rearrangement joins TRGV9 to TRGJP. Here the J gene was assigned by germline matching of the DNA, as TCRdb has none. The sample taken for sequencing was blood. The CDR3 region is CASWEQELGKKTKVF. CDR3 sequence (DNA): TGTGCCTCGTGGGAGCAAGAGTTGGGCAAAAAAACCAAGGTATTT.